Given below is one TCR beta chain in context. Genomic DNA of each subset was evenly split across several immunoSEQ plates. The table came from immunoSEQ multiplex PCR; TCRdb's copy has only in-frame clones and leaves some out. Counted here are around 2.3 million clones, approximately 94% occurring once; the ten biggest clones make up roughly 0.13%. The entry originates in a study of shared clonotypes between healthy human individuals. About the research overall: Per-donor plates numbered three CD4 naive, three CD4 memory, two CD8 naive and one CD8 memory.

The V segment lost 9 bases and the J segment 3 bases; nucleotides outside the gene matches: 4. CDR3 length equals 13 residues. The V gene's germline CDR1 is SGHRS and CDR2 YFSETQ. The sequence was collected from a man between 18 and 35 years old in good health. V is TRBV5-1 and J is TRBJ2-1; 9 bases agree with TRBD2. Source material: naive CD4+ T cells sorted from blood. Subset reported: CD45RA+ positively selected. The CDR3 is CATSREGYNEQFF. CDR3 bases: TGCGCCACCTCGCGGGAGGGCTACAATGAGCAGTTCTTC.